These 8 T cell receptor beta chains originate from one sample sequenced in a study of neurological immune-mediated disorders. In TCRdb, the 5' RACE reads were re-called with MiXCR into one record per CDR3 protein. The profile covers 65,000 to 75,000 distinct CDR3 sequences, with around 5.1% appearing a single time and about 6% taken by the ten largest. The sequencing input was PBMCs. The receptors originated from a human donor with multiple sclerosis. The donor label of this sample is uncertain.

The rearrangement links TRBV9 to TRBJ2-7, with D tentatively TRBD2 (5 bases). The CDR3 is 14 residues long. Trimming shortened V by 0 bases and J by 3 bases, and 10 bases separated the two germline ends. Germline V gene sequence: CDR1 SGDLS, CDR2 YYNGEE. CDR3 protein: CASSVEDSFYEQYF. The CDR3 DNA reads as TGTGCCAGCAGCGTAGAGGACTCTTTCTACGAGCAGTACTTC.

This clonotype was seen at least ten times. This chain links TRBV9 with TRBJ1-2; tentative D call: TRBD1 (5 bases). Trimming cost V 0 bases and J 4 bases, with 10 bases left between them. The V gene's germline CDR1 is SGDLS and CDR2 YYNGEE. The CDR3 consists of 14 residues. The CDR3 nucleotides read TGTGCCAGCAGCGTAGAGGCAGGGCGCTATGGCTACACCTTC. The encoded protein is CASSVEAGRYGYTF.

This clonotype appeared many times. The rearrangement uses TRBV5-6 and TRBJ2-3; no definite D call. The germline gives CDR1 SGHDT, CDR2 YYEEEE. The CDR3 consists of 14 residues. Trimming pared 0 bases from V and 10 bases from J, leaving 15 bases between. The CDR3 spells CASSLVLMSMAQYF. CDR3 in DNA: TGTGCCAGCAGCTTGGTGCTCATGTCCATGGCGCAGTATTTT. The variable domain in full, completed from reference TRBV5-6 and TRBJ2-3, reads DAGVTQSPTHLIKTRGQQVTLRCSPKSGHDTVSWYQQALGQGPQFIFQYYEEEERQRGNFPDRFSGHQFPNYSSELNVNALLLGDSALYLCASSLVLMSMAQYFGPGTRLTVL.

This clonotype was seen repeatedly, ten times or more. V is TRBV7-9 and J is TRBJ2-2, with unresolved D. Germline CDR1 SEHNR, CDR2 FQNEAQ (reference sequence). The V gene lost 3 bases and the J gene lost 1 base, with 6 bases spanning the gap. The CDR3 has 14 residues. The CDR3, as DNA: TGTGCCAGCAGCTTCGGCGGGAACACCGGGGAGCTGTTTTTT. Translating it yields CASSFGGNTGELFF.

V usage is TRBV7-9 and J usage is TRBJ1-6; D ambiguous. This CDR3 has 12 residues. V was cut by 3 bases and J by 7 bases, with 4 bases left in between. In germline, CDR1 is SEHNR, CDR2 FQNEAQ (reference sequence). The CDR3, as DNA: TGTGCCAGCAGCTTCTCCAATTCACCCCTCCACTTT. It yields the protein CASSFSNSPLHF.

This clonotype was counted at least ten times. V usage is TRBV10-3 and J usage is TRBJ1-1; TRBD1 aligns across 9 bases. Germline values: CDR1 ENHRY, CDR2 SYGVKD. The junction had 17 bases not matched to a gene; V was cut back by 10 bases and J by 2 bases. The CDR3 consists of 17 residues. The CDR3 region is CASHYKDRGDVNTEAFF. In nucleotides, the CDR3 is TGTGCCAGCCATTACAAGGACAGGGGCGATGTTAACACTGAAGCTTTCTTT.

This clonotype was recorded many times. The CDR3 sequence: CASSTAGLQGAGELFF. CDR3 coding DNA: TGCGCCAGCAGCACGGCAGGGTTACAGGGGGCCGGGGAGCTGTTTTTT. This sequence joins TRBV5-1 and TRBJ2-2; TRBD1 matches at 8 bases. The CDR3 is 16 residues long. Germline-derived CDR1 and CDR2 are SGHRS and YFSETQ. The ends lost 4 bases at V and 6 bases at J; junction bases unmatched: 11.

This clonotype rates as medium-sized. V gene TRBV20-1 combines with J gene TRBJ1-1; 10 nucleotides agree with TRBD1. V gave up 6 bases and J gave up 4 bases; unmatched junction bases: 5. Germline-derived CDR1 and CDR2 are DFQATT and SNEGSKA (reference sequence). This CDR3 is 13 amino acids long. The DNA for the CDR3 is TGCAGTGCGAGACAGGGGGCTAGCACTGAAGCTTTCTTT. This translates into CSARQGASTEAFF.